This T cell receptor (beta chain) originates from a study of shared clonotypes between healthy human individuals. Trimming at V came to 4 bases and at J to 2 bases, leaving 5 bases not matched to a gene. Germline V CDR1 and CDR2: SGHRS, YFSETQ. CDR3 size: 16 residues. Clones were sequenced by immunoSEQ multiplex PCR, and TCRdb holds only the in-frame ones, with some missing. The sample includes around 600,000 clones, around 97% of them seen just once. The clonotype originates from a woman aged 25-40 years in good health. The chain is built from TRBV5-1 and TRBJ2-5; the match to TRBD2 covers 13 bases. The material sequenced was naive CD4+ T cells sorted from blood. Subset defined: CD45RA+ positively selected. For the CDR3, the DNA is TGCGCCAGCAGCCCGGAGGGACTAGCGGGGCAAGAGACCCAGTACTTC. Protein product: CASSPEGLAGQETQYF.